A selection of T cell receptor beta chains follows, all from one sample in a study of cytomegalovirus exposure and HLA in healthy donors. Using immunoSEQ multiplex PCR, the repertoire was profiled, and TCRdb retains in-frame clones only, with some absent. The sample carries approximately 120,000 clones, 65% to 80% recorded once. The sequencing input was PBMCs. These TCRs come from a man aged 25-45 years in good health and CMV-seronegative. The CDR3 runs from the conserved cysteine through the conserved F or W. Fields, in order: V gene, J gene, clone size, D gene, CDR3 DNA, CDR3 protein. D genes are given only for firm matches. The size field is filled for only some rows; it gives once, few, many or a size class.

V gene: TRBV6-5; J gene: TRBJ1-6; clone size: NA; D gene: NA; CDR3 DNA: TGTGCCAGCAGTGTCGGGAGTTCCTATAATTCACCCCTCCACTTT; CDR3 protein: CASSVGSSYNSPLHF
V gene: TRBV6-5; J gene: TRBJ1-6; clone size: NA; D gene: NA; CDR3 DNA: TGTGCCAGCAGTTACGAGGGCAGCGTTTCACCCCTCCACTTT; CDR3 protein: CASSYEGSVSPLHF
V gene: TRBV6-1; J gene: TRBJ1-2; clone size: NA; D gene: NA; CDR3 DNA: TGTGCCAGCAGTGAAGATCCGGGGTTCTATGGCTACACCTTC; CDR3 protein: CASSEDPGFYGYTF
V gene: TRBV9; J gene: TRBJ1-6; clone size: NA; D gene: NA; CDR3 DNA: TGTGCCAGCAGCGCAGACCCCAGGGAGGATTCACCCCTCCACTTT; CDR3 protein: CASSADPREDSPLHF
V gene: TRBV19; J gene: TRBJ1-2; clone size: NA; D gene: NA; CDR3 DNA: TGTGCCAGTCAGCTGTCAAGACTCTATGGCTACACCTTC; CDR3 protein: CASQLSRLYGYTF
V gene: TRBV6-5; J gene: TRBJ2-7; clone size: NA; D gene: TRBD1; CDR3 DNA: TGTGCCAGCAGCCGACAGGGGGCAGCCGGTGGCGAGCAGTACTTC; CDR3 protein: CASSRQGAAGGEQYF
V gene: TRBV7-2; J gene: TRBJ1-2; clone size: NA; D gene: TRBD1; CDR3 DNA: TGTGCCAGCAGCTTAGAAGGGGGCGGCAACTATGGCTACACCTTC; CDR3 protein: CASSLEGGGNYGYTF
V gene: TRBV5-1; J gene: TRBJ1-1; clone size: few; D gene: TRBD1; CDR3 DNA: TGCGCCAGCAGACGCGACAGGGAATGGAAGGGAACTGAAGCTTTCTTT; CDR3 protein: CASRRDREWKGTEAFF
V gene: TRBV25-1; J gene: TRBJ2-3; clone size: NA; D gene: TRBD1; CDR3 DNA: TGTGCCAGCAGTGGACTCTCCGGGACAGGGGGGGGCACAGATACGCAGTATTTT; CDR3 protein: CASSGLSGTGGGTDTQYF
V gene: TRBV2; J gene: TRBJ1-4; clone size: NA; D gene: NA; CDR3 DNA: TGTGCCAGCAAAGACAGAGACCCTAATGAAAAACTGTTTTTT; CDR3 protein: CASKDRDPNEKLFF
V gene: TRBV7-2; J gene: TRBJ2-2; clone size: NA; D gene: NA; CDR3 DNA: TGTGCCAGCACCATTCGTATGAGCGCGAACACCGGGGAGCTGTTTTTT; CDR3 protein: CASTIRMSANTGELFF
V gene: TRBV7-2; J gene: TRBJ1-5; clone size: NA; D gene: TRBD1; CDR3 DNA: TGTGCCAGCAGCCCGGGACAGGTTAGCAATCAGCCCCAGCATTTT; CDR3 protein: CASSPGQVSNQPQHF
V gene: TRBV5-5; J gene: TRBJ2-1; clone size: NA; D gene: TRBD2; CDR3 DNA: TGTGCCAGCAGCTTTCGCGGGAGCTCCTACAATGAGCAGTTCTTC; CDR3 protein: CASSFRGSSYNEQFF
V gene: TRBV4-1; J gene: TRBJ2-7; clone size: few; D gene: TRBD2; CDR3 DNA: TGCGCCAGCAGCCAAGAGCTAGCGGGTTCCGAGCAGTACTTC; CDR3 protein: CASSQELAGSEQYF
V gene: TRBV7-8; J gene: TRBJ1-1; clone size: NA; D gene: NA; CDR3 DNA: TGTGCCAGCAGCCATTACGGAGGGGCCCTGAATCGGAACACTGAAGCTTTCTTT; CDR3 protein: CASSHYGGALNRNTEAFF
V gene: TRBV28; J gene: TRBJ2-1; clone size: NA; D gene: TRBD1; CDR3 DNA: TGTGCCAGCAGTGCGTCCTTCCCGGGACAGGGCCCCTACAATGAGCAGTTCTTC; CDR3 protein: CASSASFPGQGPYNEQFF
V gene: TRBV25-1; J gene: TRBJ2-1; clone size: NA; D gene: NA; CDR3 DNA: TGTGCCAGCAGTGACCTTGCCTCGGGGGACTACAATGAGCAGTTCTTC; CDR3 protein: CASSDLASGDYNEQFF
V gene: TRBV27; J gene: TRBJ1-5; clone size: NA; D gene: TRBD1; CDR3 DNA: TGTGCCAGCAGTTTCACTGATCGGACAGGGCGAAATCAGCCCCAGCATTTT; CDR3 protein: CASSFTDRTGRNQPQHF
V gene: TRBV27; J gene: TRBJ1-3; clone size: NA; D gene: TRBD1; CDR3 DNA: TGTGCCAGCAGTTTTCAGGGGGAAAGGGGAAACACCATATATTTT; CDR3 protein: CASSFQGERGNTIYF
V gene: TRBV18; J gene: TRBJ1-2; clone size: NA; D gene: NA; CDR3 DNA: TGTGCCAGCTCACGCCCTCGAAACAGGGTAGCGAGGGATGGCTACACCTTC; CDR3 protein: CASSRPRNRVARDGYTF
V gene: TRBV7-9; J gene: TRBJ2-7; clone size: NA; D gene: TRBD1; CDR3 DNA: TGTGCCAGCAGCGCCGGACAGGTAGGGAAGAACGAGCAGTACTTC; CDR3 protein: CASSAGQVGKNEQYF
V gene: TRBV5-6; J gene: TRBJ2-7; clone size: NA; D gene: TRBD2; CDR3 DNA: TGTGCCAGCAGCTTCGGGACTAACTACGAGCAGTACTTC; CDR3 protein: CASSFGTNYEQYF
V gene: TRBV19; J gene: TRBJ2-7; clone size: NA; D gene: NA; CDR3 DNA: TGTGCCAGTAGTCTGAGCGGAGGGAGCTCCTACGAGCAGTACTTC; CDR3 protein: CASSLSGGSSYEQYF
V gene: TRBV27; J gene: TRBJ1-5; clone size: NA; D gene: NA; CDR3 DNA: TGTGCCAGCAGTTTAAGATCGGGGATAGGAAATCAGCCCCAGCATTTT; CDR3 protein: CASSLRSGIGNQPQHF
V gene: TRBV5-1; J gene: TRBJ2-2; clone size: NA; D gene: NA; CDR3 DNA: TGCGCCAGCAGCGGGGGACTCGCGAACACCGGGGAGCTGTTTTTT; CDR3 protein: CASSGGLANTGELFF
V gene: TRBV12-5; J gene: TRBJ2-5; clone size: once; D gene: NA; CDR3 DNA: TGTGCTAGTGATGCTCCCAGGGGAAGACAGGAGACCCAGTACTTC; CDR3 protein: CASDAPRGRQETQYF
V gene: TRBV29-1; J gene: TRBJ2-7; clone size: once; D gene: TRBD1; CDR3 DNA: TGCAGCGTTGAACGATCGGGACAGGGAGCCTACGAGCAGTACTTC; CDR3 protein: CSVERSGQGAYEQYF
V gene: TRBV11-2; J gene: TRBJ2-1; clone size: NA; D gene: TRBD1; CDR3 DNA: TGTGCCAGCAGCTTAGATCCCGGGACAGTATACAATGAGCAGTTCTTC; CDR3 protein: CASSLDPGTVYNEQFF
V gene: TRBV9; J gene: TRBJ1-6; clone size: few; D gene: TRBD1; CDR3 DNA: TGTGCCAGCAAGGACAGGGAGAACTCACCCCTCCACTTT; CDR3 protein: CASKDRENSPLHF
V gene: TRBV2; J gene: TRBJ2-5; clone size: few; D gene: NA; CDR3 DNA: TGTGCCAGCAGTGAAGCGCGGGGAGAAAAAGAGACCCAGTACTTC; CDR3 protein: CASSEARGEKETQYF
V gene: TRBV19; J gene: TRBJ2-3; clone size: NA; D gene: TRBD2; CDR3 DNA: TGTGCCAGTAGTCTCTACGCTAGCGGGAGGAGCACAGATACGCAGTATTTT; CDR3 protein: CASSLYASGRSTDTQYF
V gene: TRBV5-8; J gene: TRBJ2-3; clone size: NA; D gene: NA; CDR3 DNA: TGTGCCAGCAACCCGCGGGGGCTGAGCGGTGGAACAGATACGCAGTATTTT; CDR3 protein: CASNPRGLSGGTDTQYF
V gene: TRBV5-8; J gene: TRBJ2-3; clone size: NA; D gene: NA; CDR3 DNA: TGTGCCAGCAGCCTCCCTGCGGGATTCAGAGACACAGATACGCAGTATTTT; CDR3 protein: CASSLPAGFRDTDTQYF
V gene: TRBV5-1; J gene: TRBJ2-7; clone size: few; D gene: NA; CDR3 DNA: TGCGCCAGCAGCGATAGCGTAGAGCAGTACTTC; CDR3 protein: CASSDSVEQYF
V gene: TRBV7-2; J gene: TRBJ2-7; clone size: NA; D gene: NA; CDR3 DNA: TGTGCCAGCAGCTTGAGCAGGCCCTACGAGCAGTACTTC; CDR3 protein: CASSLSRPYEQYF
V gene: TRBV27; J gene: TRBJ1-1; clone size: NA; D gene: NA; CDR3 DNA: TGTGCCAGCAGTTTGTCAGGGGTTTACACTGAAGCTTTCTTT; CDR3 protein: CASSLSGVYTEAFF
V gene: TRBV30; J gene: TRBJ1-5; clone size: NA; D gene: TRBD1; CDR3 DNA: TGTGCCTGGAGCGCAGGGGGCCCAAATCAGCCCCAGCATTTT; CDR3 protein: CAWSAGGPNQPQHF
V gene: TRBV27; J gene: TRBJ2-7; clone size: NA; D gene: TRBD1; CDR3 DNA: TGTGCCAGCAGTTTAGAAGGGGGCGCGCCTGCCTACGAGCAGTACTTC; CDR3 protein: CASSLEGGAPAYEQYF
V gene: TRBV5-4; J gene: TRBJ1-2; clone size: once; D gene: NA; CDR3 DNA: TGTGCCAGCAGGATAGACAGTAACTATGGCTACACCTTC; CDR3 protein: CASRIDSNYGYTF
V gene: TRBV7-9; J gene: TRBJ1-4; clone size: NA; D gene: TRBD1; CDR3 DNA: TGTGCCAGCAGCTTGGGACAGGGGTCTGAAAAACTGTTTTTT; CDR3 protein: CASSLGQGSEKLFF
V gene: TRBV9; J gene: TRBJ2-1; clone size: NA; D gene: TRBD2; CDR3 DNA: TGTGCCAGCAGCGTAGGTAGCGGGAGTCTCGTTGAGCAGTTCTTC; CDR3 protein: CASSVGSGSLVEQFF
V gene: TRBV7-9; J gene: TRBJ2-4; clone size: NA; D gene: TRBD2; CDR3 DNA: TGTGCCAGCAGCTTAGCTAGCGGGGGGCTAGCCAAAAACATTCAGTACTTC; CDR3 protein: CASSLASGGLAKNIQYF
V gene: TRBV19; J gene: TRBJ2-7; clone size: NA; D gene: TRBD1; CDR3 DNA: TGTGCCAGTAGTATAGCACAGGGGACACACGAGCAGTACTTC; CDR3 protein: CASSIAQGTHEQYF
V gene: TRBV18; J gene: TRBJ2-7; clone size: NA; D gene: NA; CDR3 DNA: TGTGCCAGCTCACCACCGAATTACTCCCGCGAGCAGTACTTC; CDR3 protein: CASSPPNYSREQYF
V gene: TRBV18; J gene: TRBJ1-2; clone size: NA; D gene: NA; CDR3 DNA: TGTGCCAGCTCACCACAAGAGGGTTTGGACTATGGCTACACCTTC; CDR3 protein: CASSPQEGLDYGYTF
V gene: TRBV9; J gene: TRBJ2-1; clone size: NA; D gene: TRBD2; CDR3 DNA: TGTGCCAGCAGCCCGACTAGCGGGAGACCGAATGAGCAGTTCTTC; CDR3 protein: CASSPTSGRPNEQFF
V gene: TRBV4-1; J gene: TRBJ1-1; clone size: NA; D gene: NA; CDR3 DNA: TGCGCCAGCAGCCACCTACAGGGTGGAGCTGAAGCTTTCTTT; CDR3 protein: CASSHLQGGAEAFF
V gene: TRBV30; J gene: TRBJ1-4; clone size: NA; D gene: TRBD1; CDR3 DNA: TGTGCCTGGAGTGTAAGGATAGGGGGCACTGAAAAACTGTTTTTT; CDR3 protein: CAWSVRIGGTEKLFF
V gene: TRBV4-2; J gene: TRBJ1-1; clone size: NA; D gene: NA; CDR3 DNA: TGTGCCAGCAGAACAGGGCGGGCTGAAGCTTTCTTT; CDR3 protein: CASRTGRAEAFF
V gene: TRBV7-9; J gene: TRBJ2-7; clone size: few; D gene: NA; CDR3 DNA: TGTGCCAGCAGCTTAGGGACAGCCGCCTACGAGCAGTACTTC; CDR3 protein: CASSLGTAAYEQYF
V gene: TRBV7-7; J gene: TRBJ2-3; clone size: NA; D gene: NA; CDR3 DNA: TGTGCCAGCAGCTCTGGGAGTGGAGTCACCACAGATACGCAGTATTTT; CDR3 protein: CASSSGSGVTTDTQYF
V gene: TRBV4-3; J gene: TRBJ2-3; clone size: NA; D gene: NA; CDR3 DNA: TGCGCCAGCAGCCAAGGTGCGAGCACAGATACGCAGTATTTT; CDR3 protein: CASSQGASTDTQYF
V gene: TRBV2; J gene: TRBJ2-1; clone size: NA; D gene: TRBD1; CDR3 DNA: TGTGCCAGCCCGGGGACAGGGAGGTACAATGAGCAGTTCTTC; CDR3 protein: CASPGTGRYNEQFF